Presented here are 28 T cell receptor beta chains from one specimen sequenced in a study of neoadjuvant anti-PD-1 for oral cavity cancer. Here immunoSEQ multiplex PCR was the method, and the copy in TCRdb shows in-frame clones only, minus some. The sample carries about 72,000 clones, about four fifths recorded once. Here the sequenced sample was PBMCs, taken before nivolumab (anti-PD-1) treatment. The receptor source for this set is a person between 35 and 79 years old with oral cavity squamous cell carcinoma.

The rearrangement links TRBV5-1 to TRBJ1-1; no reliable D call. Germline assignment: CDR1 SGHRS and CDR2 YFSETQ. This CDR3 is built from 14 residues. Trimming cost V 0 bases and J 1 base, with 7 bases left between them. In DNA, the CDR3 is TGCGCCAGCAGCTTGGTTATAGGGAACACTGAAGCTTTCTTT. This translates into CASSLVIGNTEAFF. The full variable domain, in which reference TRBV5-1 and TRBJ1-1 provide the parts outside the CDR3, is KAGVTQTPRYLIKTRGQQVTLSCSPISGHRSVSWYQQTPGQGLQFLFEYFSETQRNKGNFPGRFSGRQFSNSRSEMNVSTLELGDSALYLCASSLVIGNTEAFFGQGTRLTVV.

The rearrangement joins TRBV2 to TRBJ1-1, with D hard to call. Trimming shortened V by 6 bases and J by 3 bases, and 8 bases separated the two germline ends. Germline loops: CDR1 SNHLY, CDR2 FYNNEI. This CDR3 spans 12 amino acids. The CDR3 is CASRLRDTEAFF. The CDR3 DNA follows: TGTGCCAGCAGGTTGAGGGACACTGAAGCTTTCTTT.

This chain connects TRBV28 to TRBJ2-2; TRBD1 aligns across 8 bases. Losses at the gene ends were 11 bases for V and 1 base for J; bases not matched to a gene: 15. Germline CDR1 reads MDHEN; CDR2 reads SYDVKM. The length of the CDR3 is 17 residues. CDR3 DNA: TGTGCCGGACGACAGGGGATGCTAGATAAGAACACCGGGGAGCTGTTTTTT. It yields the protein CAGRQGMLDKNTGELFF.

This chain uses TRBV5-4 with TRBJ1-3; the D gene is possibly TRBD1 (6 bases). Trimming removed 4 bases at V and 2 bases at J, with 25 bases between. The CDR3 consists of 19 residues. Germline values: CDR1 SGHNT, CDR2 YYREEE (reference sequence). The CDR3 spells CASSLGGGNPGSPGNTIYF. CDR3 bases: TGTGCCAGCAGCCTGGGGGGCGGGAATCCGGGAAGCCCTGGAAACACCATATATTTT.

The chain recombines TRBV19 with TRBJ2-7; 9 bases map to TRBD1. Germline V CDR1 and CDR2: LNHDA, SQIVND (reference sequence). The CDR3 spans 13 residues. J lost 5 bases, V lost 7 bases, and 6 bases had no gene match. The CDR3 loop reads CASIGQGPNEQYF. Written as DNA, the CDR3 is TGTGCCAGTATAGGACAGGGGCCCAACGAGCAGTACTTC.

V is TRBV7-6 and J is TRBJ1-1, with 7 bases lining up with TRBD1. The CDR3 consists of 13 residues. Losses at the gene ends were 5 bases for V and 1 base for J; bases not matched to a gene: 1. Per germline, CDR1 SGHVS and CDR2 FNYEAQ. CDR3 sequence: CASSRDRNTEAFF. The DNA for the CDR3 is TGTGCCAGCAGCAGGGACAGGAACACTGAAGCTTTCTTT.

V gene TRBV30 combines with J gene TRBJ1-4, with D perhaps TRBD1 (5 bases). V shed 2 bases and J shed 4 bases, with 11 bases lying between them. Germline loops: CDR1 GTSNPN, CDR2 SVGIG (reference sequence). The CDR3 consists of 14 residues. CDR3 bases: TGTGCCTGGAGTCGGTGGGGCAGTAATGAAAAACTGTTTTTT. It is translated as CAWSRWGSNEKLFF.

The chain combines TRBV5-4 with TRBJ2-6; D is unresolved. The V end was cut by 2 bases, the J end by 4 bases, with 4 bases between. Germline values: CDR1 SGHNT, CDR2 YYREEE (reference sequence). The CDR3 covers 13 residues. CDR3 bases: TGTGCCAGCAGCTTAGCCGGGGCCAACGTCCTGACTTTC. This translates into CASSLAGANVLTF.

The genes are TRBV10-1 and TRBJ2-2, with TRBD1 identical over 9 bases. The CDR3 has 14 amino acids. V was clipped by 6 bases and J by 5 bases; unmatched bases: 4. Per germline, CDR1 WNHNN and CDR2 SYGVQD (reference sequence). The CDR3 DNA is TGCGCCAGCAGCGGGACAGGGCGAACCGGGGAGCTGTTTTTT. Translation gives CASSGTGRTGELFF.

The V gene is TRBV6-6, the J gene TRBJ1-2; D gene uncertain. This CDR3 region has 13 residues. V was clipped by 2 bases and J by 0 bases, with 4 bases between them. CDR1 and CDR2 from the germline V gene are MNHNY and SVGAGI (reference sequence). The CDR3 DNA is TGTGCCAGCAGTTACGTAGCTAACTATGGCTACACCTTC. Encoded protein: CASSYVANYGYTF.

This chain uses TRBV6-1 with TRBJ2-1; D tentatively fits TRBD1 or TRBD2 (5 bases each). Trimming shortened V by 3 bases and J by 12 bases, and 12 bases separated the two germline ends. Per germline, CDR1 MNHNS and CDR2 SASEGT. The CDR3 loop spans 12 amino acids. The CDR3 here is CASSDPRDRQFF. The CDR3 nucleotides read TGTGCCAGCAGTGACCCTCGGGACCGGCAGTTCTTC.

V and J are TRBV6-1 and TRBJ1-1, with TRBD1 as a possible D gene (5 bases). The V end lost 5 bases, the J end lost 0 bases, and 7 bases lay between the germline ends. The germline V gene has CDR1 MNHNS and CDR2 SASEGT. This CDR3 contains 13 residues. In DNA form, the CDR3 reads TGTGCCAGCAGTCCAGGGATGAACACTGAAGCTTTCTTT. Protein sequence: CASSPGMNTEAFF.

The chain carries TRBV6-6 and TRBJ1-5, with D possibly matching TRBD1 (5 bases). The V gene lost 8 bases and the J gene lost 5 bases, with 16 bases spanning the gap. This CDR3 region has 14 residues. Germline CDR1 MNHNY, CDR2 SVGAGI (reference sequence). DNA for the CDR3: TGTGCCAGCGGGTCAGGGTGGGCGCATCAGCCCCAGCATTTT. As protein: CASGSGWAHQPQHF.

This clone was seen only once. J is TRBJ2-3 and V is TRBV5-1; D remains unclear. Trimming removed 4 bases at V and 4 bases at J, with 7 bases between. This CDR3 spans 12 amino acids. Germline V lookup: CDR1 SGHRS, CDR2 YFSETQ. CDR3 amino acids: CASSPLPDTQYF. In DNA, the CDR3 is TGCGCCAGCAGCCCGTTACCAGATACGCAGTATTTT.

Only one count was recorded for this clone. The chain has TRBV27 and TRBJ2-7; 7 bases map to TRBD2. V shed 2 bases, J shed 0 bases, and the junction held 4 bases outside the gene matches. CDR1 and CDR2 from the germline V gene are MNHEY and SMNVEV (reference sequence). CDR3 length equals 15 residues. The CDR3 region is CASSLLAASSYEQYF. CDR3 sequence (DNA): TGTGCCAGCAGTTTACTAGCGGCCAGCTCCTACGAGCAGTACTTC.

V and J are TRBV27 and TRBJ2-7; 7 positions agree with TRBD2. The CDR3 consists of 13 residues. V lost 4 bases to trimming and J lost 6 bases; unmatched junction nucleotides: 6. Germline V gene sequence: CDR1 MNHEY, CDR2 SMNVEV (reference sequence). The CDR3 bases are TGTGCCAGCAGTTGGGGCAGGGAGGGCGAGCAGTACTTC. Protein: CASSWGREGEQYF.

V and J are TRBV30 and TRBJ1-1, with 7 bases aligning to TRBD1. CDR1 is GTSNPN, CDR2 SVGIG, per germline (reference sequence). CDR3 size: 17 residues. The trim removed 0 bases at V and 1 base at J, leaving 11 bases unmatched. The CDR3 sequence: CAWSVQFGGQTNTEAFF. The CDR3 DNA sequence: TGTGCCTGGAGTGTACAATTCGGGGGACAGACGAACACTGAAGCTTTCTTT.

The V call is TRBV2, the J call TRBJ2-5; 14 nucleotides match TRBD2. CDR1 and CDR2 (germline): SNHLY, FYNNEI. CDR3 size: 16 residues. V lost 5 bases and J lost 5; bases outside the gene matches: 7. The CDR3 sequence is CASSPGLAGGWETQYF. The CDR3, as DNA: TGTGCCAGCAGTCCCGGACTAGCGGGAGGTTGGGAGACCCAGTACTTC.

The chain combines TRBV2 with TRBJ2-5, with D possibly matching TRBD2 (6 bases). The CDR3 extends over 12 amino acids. Trimming shortened V by 7 bases and J by 5 bases, and 11 bases separated the two germline ends. Germline CDR1 reads SNHLY; CDR2 reads FYNNEI. The CDR3 sequence is CASNGGGETQYF. The CDR3 bases are TGTGCCAGCAACGGGGGTGGGGAGACCCAGTACTTC.

The chain is built from TRBV2 and TRBJ1-1; 7 nucleotides match TRBD1. After removal of 7 bases from V and 5 bases from J, the junction contained 13 bases not matched to a gene. The CDR3 runs to 15 residues. Germline CDR1 SNHLY, CDR2 FYNNEI. DNA for the CDR3: TGTGCCAGCATCCAACAGACAGGGTGGAATACTGAAGCTTTCTTT. Amino acid sequence: CASIQQTGWNTEAFF.

V gene TRBV7-3 combines with J gene TRBJ2-3; possible D gene TRBD2, 5 bases. The germline V gene encodes CDR1 SGHTA and CDR2 FQGTGA. This CDR3 contains 15 residues. Trimming pared 5 bases from V and 0 bases from J, leaving 12 bases between. CDR3 DNA: TGTGCCAGCAGCCTGAGCGGATCTAGCACAGATACGCAGTATTTT. This encodes CASSLSGSSTDTQYF.

J is TRBJ2-2 and V is TRBV4-1, with 7 bases that match TRBD1. V shed 6 bases and J 1 base; nucleotides not matched to a gene: 8. Per germline, CDR1 MGHRA and CDR2 YSYEKL. The CDR3 runs to 16 residues. CDR3 coding DNA: TGCGCCAGCAGTCCCAGACAGGGTTTGAACACCGGGGAGCTGTTTTTT. This translates into CASSPRQGLNTGELFF.

The V gene is TRBV7-9, the J gene TRBJ2-7; a possible D gene is TRBD1 (6 bases). The CDR3 is 14 residues long. Trimming pared 2 bases from V and 6 bases from J, leaving 14 bases between. In germline, CDR1 is SEHNR, CDR2 FQNEAQ (reference sequence). The CDR3 DNA sequence: TGTGCCAGCAGCTTAACAGGGAATCGGGCCGAGCAGTACTTC. Translated: CASSLTGNRAEQYF. The entire variable domain, with the rest obtained from reference TRBV7-9 and TRBJ2-7, is as follows: DTGVSQNPRHKITKRGQNVTFRCDPISEHNRLYWYRQTLGQGPEFLTYFQNEAQLEKSRLLSDRFSAERPKGSFSTLEIQRTEQGDSAMYLCASSLTGNRAEQYFGPGTRLTVT.

The chain employs TRBV27 and TRBJ2-1; no firm D call. Trimming cost V 3 bases and J 9 bases, with 6 bases left between them. The CDR3 sequence is 11 residues long. Germline assignment: CDR1 MNHEY and CDR2 SMNVEV (reference sequence). CDR3 protein: CASSFYGEQFF. The CDR3, as DNA: TGTGCCAGCAGTTTTTACGGTGAGCAGTTCTTC.

This clone was detected a few times. The CDR3 loop is CASSQVLGSPEAFF. CDR3 DNA: TGCGCCAGCAGCCAGGTCCTCGGCAGCCCTGAAGCTTTCTTT. The V call is TRBV4-1, the J call TRBJ1-1; no reliable D call. V was trimmed by 3 bases and J by 6 bases, leaving 14 bases between them. The CDR3 extends over 14 amino acids. Germline assignment: CDR1 MGHRA and CDR2 YSYEKL.

The V call is TRBV5-1, the J call TRBJ2-1, with D perhaps matching TRBD1 (6 bases). This CDR3 is built from 17 residues. Trimming took off 4 bases at V and 3 bases at J, with 20 bases between the two ends. Looked up from germline, CDR1 is SGHRS and CDR2 is YFSETQ. CDR3 in amino acids: CASSVESGDRGYNEQFF. The CDR3 DNA sequence: TGCGCCAGCAGCGTGGAATCAGGGGATCGGGGCTACAATGAGCAGTTCTTC. Full variable domain (rest looked up from reference TRBV5-1 and TRBJ2-1): KAGVTQTPRYLIKTRGQQVTLSCSPISGHRSVSWYQQTPGQGLQFLFEYFSETQRNKGNFPGRFSGRQFSNSRSEMNVSTLELGDSALYLCASSVESGDRGYNEQFFGPGTRLTVL.

This clone was observed once. V gene TRBV6-1 combines with J gene TRBJ1-2; D gene unclear. This CDR3 has 14 amino acids. V dropped 6 bases and J dropped 1 base, with 12 bases sitting between them. CDR1 and CDR2 from the germline V gene are MNHNS and SASEGT. CDR3 DNA sequence: TGTGCCAGCAGCCTAATAGGCGTTAACTATGGCTACACCTTC. Its translation is CASSLIGVNYGYTF.

This clone turned up a few times. V usage is TRBV6-6 and J usage is TRBJ1-1; D is possibly TRBD1 (6 bases). Looked up from germline, CDR1 is MNHNY and CDR2 is SVGAGI (reference sequence). This CDR3 is 13 amino acids long. The germline V and J ends were trimmed by 9 bases and 4 bases, with 15 bases remaining between them. DNA for the CDR3: TGTGCCAGTGGAGGGGGGCAGGGCACTGAAGCTTTCTTT. Its protein is CASGGGQGTEAFF.